The rows below give T cell receptor beta chains drawn from one sample of a study of glioma-infiltrating T cells after dendritic cell vaccination. Profiling relied on immunoSEQ multiplex PCR, and the TCRdb table lists in-frame clones only, not all of them. The sample includes fewer than 45,000 clones, about 80% of them seen just once. Here the sequenced sample was blood, taken before dendritic cell vaccination. These receptors all come from a human donor with glioblastoma. Both conserved end residues are part of each CDR3.

J gene: TRBJ1-3
V gene: TRBV30
CDR3 protein: CAWSNDRSSGNTIYF

J gene: TRBJ2-1
V gene: TRBV27
CDR3 protein: CASSLGSGGGWRRFF

J gene: TRBJ1-2
V gene: TRBV5-4
CDR3 protein: CASSAGGARATAPFYGYTF

J gene: TRBJ2-2
V gene: TRBV5-4
CDR3 protein: CASTLSNTGELFF

J gene: TRBJ2-7
V gene: TRBV6-5
CDR3 protein: CASSYSAGGSYGQYF

J gene: TRBJ2-1
V gene: TRBV30
CDR3 protein: CAWEPGQSYNEQFF

J gene: TRBJ1-1
V gene: TRBV5-1
CDR3 protein: CASSSTLQGAGEAFF

J gene: TRBJ1-4
V gene: TRBV5-1
CDR3 protein: CASSPGGRAANEKLFF

J gene: TRBJ1-6
V gene: TRBV28
CDR3 protein: CASTNTGSDNSPLHF

J gene: TRBJ2-7
V gene: TRBV11-2
CDR3 protein: CASSLGMTVLSSYEQYF

J gene: TRBJ1-5
V gene: TRBV28
CDR3 protein: CASSLGTGYSNQPQHF

J gene: TRBJ1-2
V gene: TRBV5-8
CDR3 protein: CASSLEQENYGYTF

J gene: TRBJ2-1
V gene: TRBV11-2
CDR3 protein: CASSLDSPSGGDEQFF

J gene: TRBJ2-2
V gene: TRBV9
CDR3 protein: CASSLTDRGAGELFF

J gene: TRBJ1-5
V gene: TRBV5-8
CDR3 protein: CASSLDRGSNQPQHF

J gene: TRBJ2-3
V gene: TRBV4-2
CDR3 protein: CASSQDLRGGTDTQYF

J gene: TRBJ1-1
V gene: TRBV5-6
CDR3 protein: CASSSDLTGKNTEAFF

J gene: TRBJ2-5
V gene: TRBV27
CDR3 protein: CASSSLQGLWETQYF

J gene: TRBJ2-7
V gene: TRBV30
CDR3 protein: CAWGTGTSYEQYF

J gene: TRBJ1-2
V gene: TRBV19
CDR3 protein: CASSAGTGVDYGYTF

J gene: TRBJ1-1
V gene: TRBV7-2
CDR3 protein: CASSPRQGSNTEAFF

J gene: TRBJ2-7
V gene: TRBV5-1
CDR3 protein: CASSKGGTDYIYEQYF

J gene: TRBJ2-5
V gene: TRBV4-2
CDR3 protein: CASSQERGGWETQYF

J gene: TRBJ1-1
V gene: TRBV5-1
CDR3 protein: CASSWTGDGAEAFF

J gene: TRBJ1-2
V gene: TRBV10-3
CDR3 protein: CATAPTGMNGYTF

J gene: TRBJ2-5
V gene: TRBV7-9
CDR3 protein: CASSSLGTSSETQYF

J gene: TRBJ2-1
V gene: TRBV4-3
CDR3 protein: CASSPSGGWDEQFF

J gene: TRBJ1-2
V gene: TRBV28
CDR3 protein: CASSLWDSTPNYGYTF

J gene: TRBJ2-2
V gene: TRBV11-3
CDR3 protein: CASSLDLQGTGELFF

J gene: TRBJ2-1
V gene: TRBV10-1
CDR3 protein: CASSGPGMREQFF

J gene: TRBJ1-3
V gene: TRBV27
CDR3 protein: CASSFTGGPGNTIYF

J gene: TRBJ2-1
V gene: TRBV5-1
CDR3 protein: CASSLEGIYNEQFF

J gene: TRBJ1-6
V gene: TRBV6-1
CDR3 protein: CASTVPQGADSLHF

J gene: TRBJ1-4
V gene: TRBV10-3
CDR3 protein: CAIRDPETGKLFF

J gene: TRBJ2-5
V gene: TRBV6-5
CDR3 protein: CASSYPTAGGETQYF

J gene: TRBJ1-2
V gene: TRBV30
CDR3 protein: CAWTQGYGYTF

J gene: TRBJ2-7
V gene: TRBV14
CDR3 protein: CASSQVVGSYEQYF

J gene: TRBJ2-2
V gene: TRBV7-8
CDR3 protein: CASSLLRGENTGELFF

J gene: TRBJ1-2
V gene: TRBV28
CDR3 protein: CASVPSRGPRYGYTF

J gene: TRBJ1-4
V gene: TRBV30
CDR3 protein: CAWSVPGTNEKLFF

J gene: TRBJ2-7
V gene: TRBV11-2
CDR3 protein: CASSLGTSGSYEQYF